A single sample is the source of the 32 T cell receptor beta chains below, sequenced in a study of blood T cell repertoires in COVID-19. Generated by immunoSEQ multiplex PCR, the TCRdb table keeps only in-frame clones and is missing some. The table records 400,000 to 550,000 clones, 80% to 90% of them present only once. The sample consisted of peripheral blood. Receptors were obtained from a woman aged 25 to 39 with acute or convalescent COVID-19.

A single count supports this clone. This chain uses TRBV9 with TRBJ1-5; D is undetermined. The germline V gene has CDR1 SGDLS and CDR2 YYNGEE. The ends were cut back, 5 bases at V and 1 base at J, with 7 bases in the middle. The CDR3 sequence is 13 residues long. DNA for the CDR3: TGTGCCAGCAGTGTGGGCAGCAATCAGCCCCAGCATTTT. Translated: CASSVGSNQPQHF.

CDR3 amino acids: CSVRQGNEKLFF. The CDR3 nucleotides read TGCAGCGTTAGGCAGGGTAACGAAAAACTGTTTTTT. V and J are TRBV29-1 and TRBJ1-4; tentative D call: TRBD1 (5 bases). Germline V gene lookup returns CDR1 SQVTM and CDR2 ANQGSEA. Trimming cost V 5 bases and J 8 bases, with 12 bases left between them. The CDR3 is made up of 12 amino acids.

This chain links TRBV6-5 with TRBJ1-5; D is unresolved. Germline lookup yields CDR1 MNHEY and CDR2 SVGAGI. Between the trimmed V and J ends, which lost 2 bases and 5 bases, there was a span of 10 bases. CDR3 length equals 14 residues. The CDR3 DNA reads as TGTGCCAGCAGTTACAGTCGATCAGATCAGCCCCAGCATTTT. Protein: CASSYSRSDQPQHF.

This clone showed up just once. V usage is TRBV3-1 (or the pseudogene TRBV3-2) and J usage is TRBJ2-1; D possibly corresponds to TRBD2 (6 bases). CDR1 and CDR2 from the germline V gene are LGHDT and YNNKEL (reference sequence). V lost 8 bases and J 5 bases, leaving 13 bases between the germline ends. This CDR3 comprises 13 residues. CDR3 residues: CASGRGMHNEQFF. CDR3 DNA: TGTGCCAGCGGGCGGGGTATGCACAATGAGCAGTTCTTC.

The chain links TRBV7-9 to TRBJ2-7; tentatively, D is TRBD1 (5 bases). Germline V gives CDR1 SEHNR, CDR2 FQNEAQ (reference sequence). The CDR3 totals 13 residues. Trimming pared 3 bases from V and 5 bases from J, leaving 11 bases between. CDR3 DNA sequence: TGTGCCAGCAGCTTGCAGGGTGGGGACGAGCAGTACTTC. This translates into CASSLQGGDEQYF. Drawing the rest from reference TRBV7-9 and TRBJ2-7, the complete variable domain is DTGVSQNPRHKITKRGQNVTFRCDPISEHNRLYWYRQTLGQGPEFLTYFQNEAQLEKSRLLSDRFSAERPKGSFSTLEIQRTEQGDSAMYLCASSLQGGDEQYFGPGTRLTVT.

The gene calls are TRBV10-3 and TRBJ2-3; possible D gene TRBD1, 5 bases. The V end lost 6 bases, the J end lost 6 bases, and 19 bases lay between the germline ends. Germline V gene sequence: CDR1 ENHRY, CDR2 SYGVKD. This CDR3 region has 15 residues. The CDR3 region is CAIRVGASVYDTQYF. In nucleotides, the CDR3 is TGTGCCATCAGAGTAGGGGCCTCAGTATACGATACGCAGTATTTT.

The rearrangement links TRBV7-9 to TRBJ2-3; 8 bases are shared with TRBD2. V lost 2 bases and J lost 2; bases outside the gene matches: 6. This CDR3 comprises 16 residues. Germline V CDR1 and CDR2: SEHNR, FQNEAQ (reference sequence). CDR3 bases: TGTGCCAGCAGCTTATGGGGCGGGGGGTCCACAGATACGCAGTATTTT. Translation: CASSLWGGGSTDTQYF.

The chain couples TRBV24-1 to TRBJ1-5; D call uncertain. Germline-derived CDR1 and CDR2 are KGHDR and SFDVKD. The CDR3 sequence is 14 residues long. Trimming cost V 5 bases and J 3 bases, with 10 bases left between them. CDR3 nucleotides: TGTGCCACCAGTGGGCCGCTCTTCAATCAGCCCCAGCATTTT. It translates to CATSGPLFNQPQHF.

The CDR3 loop is CAWSVPPVGPGTGELFF. In DNA, the CDR3 is TGTGCCTGGAGTGTACCCCCAGTGGGGCCGGGCACCGGGGAGCTGTTTTTT. The chain has TRBV30 and TRBJ2-2; D is possibly TRBD1 (5 bases). V lost 0 bases and J lost 4, with 18 bases in between. The length of the CDR3 is 17 residues. Looked up from germline, CDR1 is GTSNPN and CDR2 is SVGIG (reference sequence).

This clone was found once. The chain uses TRBV30 and TRBJ2-7; D possibly corresponds to TRBD2 (6 bases). This CDR3 spans 12 amino acids. V was shortened by 7 bases and J by 1 base, with 11 bases between the two germline ends. From germline, CDR1 is GTSNPN and CDR2 SVGIG (reference sequence). The CDR3 here is CAYTGLSYEQYF. The CDR3 DNA is TGTGCCTACACGGGACTTTCCTACGAGCAGTACTTC.

The chain employs TRBV18 and TRBJ2-2, with 13 bases fitting TRBD2. With V trimmed by 3 bases and J by 0 bases, 1 base remained unmatched. CDR3 size: 17 residues. The germline gives CDR1 KGHSH, CDR2 LQKENI. Here the CDR3 reads CASSPGTSGTNTGELFF. CDR3 in DNA: TGTGCCAGCTCACCGGGGACTAGCGGGACGAACACCGGGGAGCTGTTTTTT.

This chain uses TRBV4-1 with TRBJ2-7; 7 bases fit TRBD1. CDR1 and CDR2 from the germline V gene are MGHRA and YSYEKL. J was trimmed by 2 bases and V by 5 bases; bases with no gene match: 6. CDR3 length: 14 residues. This chain's CDR3 is CASSSRTGPYEQYF. In DNA form, the CDR3 reads TGCGCCAGCAGCTCACGGACAGGACCCTACGAGCAGTACTTC.

J is TRBJ2-7 and V is TRBV4-1; D is ambiguous. Germline CDR1 MGHRA, CDR2 YSYEKL. The CDR3 covers 14 residues. V was shortened by 0 bases and J by 5 bases, with 11 bases between the two germline ends. This chain's CDR3 is CASSQDGVDDEQYF. The CDR3 DNA reads TGCGCCAGCAGCCAAGATGGAGTAGACGACGAGCAGTACTTC.

In DNA form, the CDR3 reads TGCGCCAGCAGCTTGGGGGGGACAGGGAACACTGAAGCTTTCTTT. This sequence encodes CASSLGGTGNTEAFF. The chain links TRBV5-1 to TRBJ1-1, with 8 bases fitting TRBD1. The junction had 2 bases not matched to a gene; V was cut back by 0 bases and J by 1 base. The CDR3 length is 15 residues. Germline CDR1 reads SGHRS; CDR2 reads YFSETQ.

The gene calls are TRBV14 and TRBJ2-3; 9 bases are shared with TRBD1. The germline V gene has CDR1 SGHDN and CDR2 FVKESK. V lost 0 bases to trimming and J lost 5 bases; unmatched junction nucleotides: 9. This CDR3 spans 17 amino acids. CDR3 amino acids: CASSQELGTGRGDTQYF. CDR3 nucleotides: TGTGCCAGCAGCCAAGAGTTGGGGACAGGGCGTGGAGATACGCAGTATTTT.

In this sample, this clone turned up a few times. The J gene is TRBJ1-5, the V gene TRBV12-3 or TRBV12-4, with D unresolved. V was cut by 6 bases and J by 6 bases, with 12 bases left in between. This CDR3 is built from 13 residues. The CDR3: CASSPRVLQPQHF. CDR3 DNA: TGTGCCAGCAGCCCCCGGGTACTTCAGCCCCAGCATTTT.

In nucleotides, the CDR3 is TGTGCCAGCAGACCGTACAGGGGGCGACCTGAAGCTTTCTTT. Residues: CASRPYRGRPEAFF. The chain uses TRBV28 and TRBJ1-1, with 9 bases matching TRBD1. J was trimmed by 6 bases and V by 6 bases; bases with no gene match: 8. Germline CDR1 MDHEN, CDR2 SYDVKM. The CDR3 has 14 amino acids. Looking up the rest from reference TRBV28 and TRBJ1-1 gives the full variable domain: DVKVTQSSRYLVKRTGEKVFLECVQDMDHENMFWYRQDPGLGLRLIYFSYDVKMKEKGDIPEGYSVSREKKERFSLILESASTNQTSMYLCASRPYRGRPEAFFGQGTRLTVV.

The chain employs TRBV28 and TRBJ2-5, with 8 bases identical to TRBD2. Germline V CDR1 and CDR2: MDHEN, SYDVKM. J lost 2 bases, V lost 6 bases, and 8 bases had no gene match. The CDR3 is 15 amino acids. In DNA form, the CDR3 reads TGTGCCAGCAGGCTAGCGGGTAGAGGGCAAGAGACCCAGTACTTC. This translates into CASRLAGRGQETQYF. Variable domain in full (rest from reference TRBV28 and TRBJ2-5): DVKVTQSSRYLVKRTGEKVFLECVQDMDHENMFWYRQDPGLGLRLIYFSYDVKMKEKGDIPEGYSVSREKKERFSLILESASTNQTSMYLCASRLAGRGQETQYFGPGTRLLVL.

This chain uses TRBV6-1 with TRBJ1-5; D unclear. The germline gives CDR1 MNHNS, CDR2 SASEGT. Between the trimmed V and J ends, which lost 1 base and 6 bases, there was a span of 13 bases. The CDR3 runs to 15 residues. The chain's CDR3 is CASSEVGGERQPQHF. In DNA, the CDR3 is TGTGCCAGCAGTGAAGTAGGCGGGGAGCGTCAGCCCCAGCATTTT.

The chain links TRBV5-5 to TRBJ1-2; 7 nucleotides agree with TRBD1. Germline V gene data show CDR1 as SGHKS and CDR2 as YYEKEE (reference sequence). Trimming took 4 bases from V and 0 from J; bases not matched to a gene: 6. This CDR3 has 15 residues. The CDR3 nucleotides are TGTGCCAGCAGCGCTGGGACAGCTCCTAACTATGGCTACACCTTC. Protein product: CASSAGTAPNYGYTF.

In this sample, this clone turned up once. The chain uses TRBV4-1 and TRBJ2-2; D perhaps matches TRBD2 (5 bases). Trimming took off 0 bases at V and 3 bases at J, with 8 bases between the two ends. Germline lookup yields CDR1 MGHRA and CDR2 YSYEKL. The CDR3 has 15 amino acids. This CDR3 is CASSQDPGDTGELFF. As DNA, the CDR3 is TGCGCCAGCAGCCAAGATCCCGGGGACACCGGGGAGCTGTTTTTT.

The J gene is TRBJ2-5, the V gene TRBV27, with a tentative D call TRBD2 (7 bases). V lost 10 bases, J lost 3 bases, and 21 bases lay in between. The length of the CDR3 is 15 residues. Germline assignment: CDR1 MNHEY and CDR2 SMNVEV (reference sequence). The CDR3 sequence is CATRGRGGPEETQYF. In DNA, the CDR3 is TGTGCCACCCGGGGGAGGGGGGGCCCTGAAGAGACCCAGTACTTC.

The table lists this clone with a few counts. V usage is TRBV10-2 and J usage is TRBJ2-6; 7 nucleotides agree with TRBD1. Per germline, CDR1 WSHSY and CDR2 SAAADI. V was clipped by 3 bases and J by 1 base; unmatched bases: 3. CDR3 size: 16 residues. The CDR3 DNA is TGCGCCAGCAGTGATAAGGGGGCTTCTGGGGCCAACGTCCTGACTTTC. Translating it yields CASSDKGASGANVLTF.

This chain links TRBV3-1 (or the pseudogene TRBV3-2) with TRBJ1-2, with D possibly TRBD1 on 6 matching bases. CDR1 and CDR2 (germline): LGHDT, YNNKEL (reference sequence). V gave up 4 bases and J gave up 4 bases, with 13 bases separating them. This CDR3 has 14 amino acids. The CDR3 coding sequence is TGTGCCAGCAGCCCTAACAGGGCTTCCTATGGCTACACCTTC. Its translation: CASSPNRASYGYTF.

The V and J genes are TRBV5-4 and TRBJ1-2; the match to TRBD1 covers 9 bases. CDR1 SGHNT and CDR2 YYREEE come from the germline V gene (reference sequence). With 3 bases clipped from V and 5 bases from J, the junction kept 11 bases outside the gene matches. The CDR3 consists of 16 residues. CDR3 sequence reads: CASSSGTGKRVYGYTF. DNA of the CDR3: TGTGCCAGCAGCTCCGGGACAGGGAAACGGGTTTATGGCTACACCTTC.

The V call is TRBV5-1, the J call TRBJ1-3, with D unresolved. In germline, CDR1 is SGHRS, CDR2 YFSETQ. There are 15 residues in the CDR3. Deletions cut 0 bases from V and 3 bases from J, with 10 bases between. The CDR3 region has the DNA TGCGCCAGCAGCTTGGGGCCCGCGGGTGGAAACACCATATATTTT. Its protein product is CASSLGPAGGNTIYF.

This clone was counted once. The genes are TRBV5-6 and TRBJ2-5; 11 bases agree with TRBD2. The CDR3 runs 17 residues. Trimming at V came to 4 bases and at J to 0 bases, leaving 8 bases not matched to a gene. Germline V CDR1 and CDR2: SGHDT, YYEEEE. The CDR3 protein is CASSPRWTSGYQETQYF. CDR3 coding DNA: TGTGCCAGCAGCCCCCGGTGGACTAGCGGGTACCAAGAGACCCAGTACTTC.

The chain employs TRBV27 and TRBJ1-2; tentative D call: TRBD1 (5 bases). Germline values: CDR1 MNHEY, CDR2 SMNVEV (reference sequence). This CDR3 is built from 14 residues. Trimming cost V 0 bases and J 8 bases, with 13 bases left between them. The CDR3 region has the DNA TGTGCCAGCAGTTTATCGTCAGGGTCGGCAGGCTACACCTTC. Its translation is CASSLSSGSAGYTF.

The rearrangement uses TRBV29-1 and TRBJ2-3; 9 nucleotides agree with TRBD2. The CDR3 sequence is 15 residues long. V lost 5 bases, J lost 5 bases, and 11 bases stayed unmatched. CDR1 and CDR2 from the germline V gene are SQVTM and ANQGSEA. CDR3 nucleotides: TGCAGCGTTCGCTTCCGGCTAGCGGGGATAGATACGCAGTATTTT. It codes for CSVRFRLAGIDTQYF.

The gene calls are TRBV6-1 and TRBJ2-7; 7 nucleotides agree with TRBD2. CDR3 length equals 15 residues. The germline V gene encodes CDR1 MNHNS and CDR2 SASEGT. The V segment lost 0 bases and the J segment 7 bases; nucleotides outside the gene matches: 9. The CDR3 DNA is TGTGCCAGCAGTGAAGCGGGGAGGGGCGCGGGGGAGCAGTACTTC. As protein: CASSEAGRGAGEQYF.

The chain joins TRBV5-1 to TRBJ2-3; TRBD2 might be the D (5 bases). Trimming took 0 bases from V and 2 from J, leaving 10 bases between them. The CDR3 has 15 amino acids. Looked up from germline, CDR1 is SGHRS and CDR2 is YFSETQ. The CDR3, as DNA: TGCGCCAGCAGCTTGGTACCCGGGAACACAGATACGCAGTATTTT. It encodes CASSLVPGNTDTQYF.

The chain couples TRBV5-6 to TRBJ2-1; D remains ambiguous. The CDR3 has 12 residues. Trimming pared 0 bases from V and 6 bases from J, leaving 4 bases between. Germline V gene lookup returns CDR1 SGHDT and CDR2 YYEEEE. CDR3 sequence: CASSLVSNEQFF. The CDR3 DNA sequence: TGTGCCAGCAGCTTGGTATCCAATGAGCAGTTCTTC.